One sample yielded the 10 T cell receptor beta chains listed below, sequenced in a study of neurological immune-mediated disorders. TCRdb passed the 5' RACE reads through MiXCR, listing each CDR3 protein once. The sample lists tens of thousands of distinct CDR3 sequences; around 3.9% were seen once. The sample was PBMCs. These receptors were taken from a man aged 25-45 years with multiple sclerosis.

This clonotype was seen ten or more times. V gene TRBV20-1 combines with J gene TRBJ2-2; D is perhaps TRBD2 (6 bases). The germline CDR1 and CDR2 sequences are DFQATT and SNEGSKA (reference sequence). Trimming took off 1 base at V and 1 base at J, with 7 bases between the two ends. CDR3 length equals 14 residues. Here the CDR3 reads CSARVGGNTGELFF. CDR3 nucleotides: TGCAGTGCTAGAGTCGGGGGGAACACCGGGGAGCTGTTTTTT.

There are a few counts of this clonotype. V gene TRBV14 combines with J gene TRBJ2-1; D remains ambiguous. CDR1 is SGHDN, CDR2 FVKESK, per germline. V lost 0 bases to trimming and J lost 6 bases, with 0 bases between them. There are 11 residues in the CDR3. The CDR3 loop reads CASSQDNEQFF. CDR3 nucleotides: TGTGCCAGCAGCCAAGACAATGAGCAGTTCTTC.

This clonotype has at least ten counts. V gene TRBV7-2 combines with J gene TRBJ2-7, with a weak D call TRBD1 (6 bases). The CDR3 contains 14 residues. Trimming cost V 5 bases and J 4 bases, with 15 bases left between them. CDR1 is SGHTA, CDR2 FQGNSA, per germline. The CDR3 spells CASSQGSIGYEQYF. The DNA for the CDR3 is TGTGCCAGCAGCCAGGGGAGTATCGGGTACGAGCAGTACTTC.

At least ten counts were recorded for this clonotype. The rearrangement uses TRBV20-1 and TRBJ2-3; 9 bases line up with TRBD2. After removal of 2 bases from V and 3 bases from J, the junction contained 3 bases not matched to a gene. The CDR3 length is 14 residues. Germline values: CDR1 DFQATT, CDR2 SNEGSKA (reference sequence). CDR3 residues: CSARRTSETDTQYF. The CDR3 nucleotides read TGCAGTGCTAGACGGACTAGCGAAACAGATACGCAGTATTTT.

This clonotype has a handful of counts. CDR3: CAISELKGGGYTF. The CDR3 region has the DNA TGTGCCATCAGTGAATTAAAGGGGGGCGGCTACACCTTC. This sequence joins TRBV10-3 and TRBJ1-2; tentatively, D is TRBD1 (6 bases). Germline assignment: CDR1 ENHRY and CDR2 SYGVKD. CDR3 length: 13 residues. V dropped 3 bases and J dropped 8 bases, with 13 bases sitting between them.

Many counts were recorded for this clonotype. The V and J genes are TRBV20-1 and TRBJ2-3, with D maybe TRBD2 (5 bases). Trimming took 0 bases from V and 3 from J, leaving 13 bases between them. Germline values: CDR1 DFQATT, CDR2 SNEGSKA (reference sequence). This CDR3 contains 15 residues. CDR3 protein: CSARDRRKGTDTQYF. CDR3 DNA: TGCAGTGCTAGAGATAGGAGGAAGGGTACAGATACGCAGTATTTT.

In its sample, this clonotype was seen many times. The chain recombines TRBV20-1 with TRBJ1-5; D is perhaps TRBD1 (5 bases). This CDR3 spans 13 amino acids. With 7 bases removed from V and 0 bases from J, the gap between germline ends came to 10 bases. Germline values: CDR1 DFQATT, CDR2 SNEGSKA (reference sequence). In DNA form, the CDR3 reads TGCAGTGTCACGGGGGATAGCAATCAGCCCCAGCATTTT. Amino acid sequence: CSVTGDSNQPQHF.

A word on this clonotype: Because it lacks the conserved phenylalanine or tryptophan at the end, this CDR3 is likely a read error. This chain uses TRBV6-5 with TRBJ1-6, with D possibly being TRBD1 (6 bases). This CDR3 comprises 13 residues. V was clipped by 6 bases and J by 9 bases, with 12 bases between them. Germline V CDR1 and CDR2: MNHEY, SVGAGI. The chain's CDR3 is CASSTDSGSPLHI. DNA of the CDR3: TGTGCCAGCAGCACGGACAGCGGTTCACCCCTCCACATT.

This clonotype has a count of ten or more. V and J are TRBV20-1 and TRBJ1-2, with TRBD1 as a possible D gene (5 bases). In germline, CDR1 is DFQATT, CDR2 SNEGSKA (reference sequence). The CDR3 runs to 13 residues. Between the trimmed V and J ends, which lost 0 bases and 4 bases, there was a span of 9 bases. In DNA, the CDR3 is TGCAGTGCTAGAGATCAGGGTTCCTATGGCTACACCTTC. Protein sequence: CSARDQGSYGYTF.

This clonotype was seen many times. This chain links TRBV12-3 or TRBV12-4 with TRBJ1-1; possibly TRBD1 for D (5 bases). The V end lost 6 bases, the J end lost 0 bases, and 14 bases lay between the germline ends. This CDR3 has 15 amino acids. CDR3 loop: CASSSTGTVNTEAFF. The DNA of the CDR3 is TGTGCCAGCAGCTCAACCGGGACGGTGAACACTGAAGCTTTCTTT.